Sequencing of this T cell receptor beta chain was carried out in a study of radiotherapy plus CTLA-4 blockade in lung cancer. Study information: An objective response was seen in approximately 17% of patients, and disease control in more than 25%.

With V trimmed by 2 bases and J by 2 bases, 7 bases remained unmatched. CDR1 is SGHNT and CDR2 is YENEEA in the germline V gene. The CDR3 loop spans 17 amino acids. The assay was immunoSEQ multiplex PCR, and TCRdb's table has in-frame clones only and misses some. Altogether more than 95,000 clones are present, about 70% being singletons, with the ten largest covering around 2.7%. Sequencing was performed on peripheral blood, taken from a patient treated with radiotherapy plus ipilimumab. This sequence originates from a human donor with non-small cell lung cancer who had a partial response to radiotherapy plus ipilimumab. Some clones in this sample may be carry-over from other donors' samples. This chain uses TRBV11-3 with TRBJ2-2; 8 nucleotides agree with TRBD2. CDR3 region: CASSLNQRELNTGELFF. DNA of the CDR3: TGTGCCAGCAGCTTAAATCAGCGGGAGCTTAACACCGGGGAGCTGTTTTTT.